The source of this TCR beta chain is a study of radiotherapy plus CTLA-4 blockade in lung cancer. The table came from immunoSEQ multiplex PCR; TCRdb's copy has only in-frame clones and leaves some out. The sample records 95,000 to 150,000 clones, over 80% being singletons. CDR1 and CDR2 from the germline V gene are SNHLY and FYNNEI. Germline trimming cut 8 bases from V and 5 bases from J; bases unmatched to any gene: 12. CDR3 length equals 15 residues. This clone has just a few counts. This sample comprised peripheral blood, obtained from a patient treated with radiotherapy plus ipilimumab. This TCR came from a human donor with non-small cell lung cancer that progressed on radiotherapy plus ipilimumab. This chain uses TRBV2 with TRBJ2-7; 10 nucleotides align to TRBD2. The CDR3 sequence is CASRRASGSFDEQYF. The CDR3 nucleotides are TGTGCCAGCCGAAGGGCTAGCGGGAGTTTCGACGAGCAGTACTTC. Together with reference TRBV2 and TRBJ2-7, the CDR3 gives the full variable domain: EPEVTQTPSHQVTQMGQEVILRCVPISNHLYFYWYRQILGQKVEFLVSFYNNEISEKSEIFDDQFSVERPDGSNFTLKIRSTKLEDSAMYFCASRRASGSFDEQYFGPGTRLTVT.